The present T cell receptor (beta chain) was sequenced within a study of control samples from healthy donors and cancer patients. TCRdb keeps only in-frame clones here, not all; method: immunoSEQ multiplex PCR. The sample has 60,000 to 70,000 clones, 70% to 90% seen once. Per the germline V gene, CDR1 is SEHNR and CDR2 is FQNEAQ (reference sequence). The CDR3 is 15 residues long. V shed 5 bases, J shed 3 bases, and the junction held 9 bases outside the gene matches. This clonotype was sampled from a man aged 35-49 years in good health. Sequenced sample: blood. This chain uses TRBV7-9 with TRBJ2-7; TRBD2 matches 8 bases. CDR3 sequence: CASSPWASGGYEQYF. CDR3 nucleotides: TGTGCCAGCAGCCCCTGGGCCAGCGGGGGCTACGAGCAGTACTTC.